The present TCR beta chain was sequenced within a study of shared clonotypes between healthy human individuals. General study results and limits: Compared with clonotypes that all four donors shared, non-shared clonotypes had lower generation probabilities. Naive subsets generally exceeded memory subsets in estimated richness. Clonotype sharing across several donors was observed for 5% to 6.5% of naive CD4 clonotypes.

The study separated CD4+ cells into CD45RA+ naive and CD45RA-negative memory subsets. Comment on this clone: Its antigen is unknown.

Some clones are missing from TCRdb's copy, which holds only in-frame ones; the method was immunoSEQ multiplex PCR. The table has 2 million to 3 million clones, roughly 92% seen once; the top ten hold around 0.15%. There are 15 residues in the CDR3. V gave up 0 bases and J gave up 6 bases, with 12 bases separating them. The germline V gene has CDR1 SGHDT and CDR2 YYEEEE. This receptor was obtained from a man between 18 and 35 years old in good health. Input material: naive CD4+ T cells sorted from blood. Stated subset: CD45RA+ positively selected. The chain combines TRBV5-6 with TRBJ1-4; D is perhaps TRBD1 (6 bases). CDR3 nucleotide sequence: TGTGCCAGCAGCTTGGCCCGGGGGCACGATGAAAAACTGTTTTTT. Protein product: CASSLARGHDEKLFF.